This TCR beta chain was identified in a study of OX40 agonist ivuxolimab in advanced cancers. CDR1 is MNHNS and CDR2 is SASEGT in the germline V gene. The CDR3 has 13 residues. V shed 10 bases and J 7 bases; nucleotides not matched to a gene: 9. TCRdb's copy holds only in-frame clones and misses some; the assay was immunoSEQ multiplex PCR. This table has about 150,000 clones, over 75% appearing once. The sequence came from an adult with an advanced solid tumor such as melanoma, head and neck, liver or kidney cancer. V gene TRBV6-1 combines with J gene TRBJ2-1; 8 nucleotides align to TRBD1. The source material was CD4+ or CD8+ T cells sorted from blood, sampled in a trial of the OX40 agonist ivuxolimab. CDR3 DNA: TGTGCCACTAGAGGACAGGGACAGAATGAGCAGTTCTTC. It encodes CATRGQGQNEQFF.